The 8 T cell receptor beta chains below were found in one sample sequenced in a study of PD-1 blockade in classical Hodgkin lymphoma. Method: immunoSEQ multiplex PCR; TCRdb's copy keeps in-frame clones and lacks some. The sample records 15,000 to 20,000 clones, less than 90% being singletons. Time point: cycle 4 day 1 (C4D1), after more than 5 weeks of nivolumab. Autologous stem cell transplantation was followed by relapse in every patient, and brentuximab vedotin exposure varied. Thawed PBMCs were subjected to magnetic negative selection, which yielded isolated CD8+ T cells. The sequencing used CD8+ T cells from blood, collected before the fourth cycle of nivolumab. These receptors were taken from a human donor with classical Hodgkin lymphoma.

The rearrangement uses TRBV19 and TRBJ1-1; D is unresolved. The CDR3 runs to 13 residues. CDR1 is LNHDA and CDR2 is SQIVND in the germline V gene (reference sequence). The V and J ends lost 3 bases and 3 bases respectively, with 8 bases between them. DNA for the CDR3: TGTGCCAGTAGTATTCCAGGCTACACTGAAGCTTTCTTT. Amino acid sequence: CASSIPGYTEAFF.

The chain recombines TRBV29-1 with TRBJ2-5; 7 bases are shared with TRBD2. Gene TRBJ2-7 matches the end of the DNA better, so the J call may be wrong. Looked up from germline, CDR1 is SQVTM and CDR2 is ANQGSEA. CDR3 length: 12 residues. The CDR3 is CSVGLAAYEQYF. DNA of the CDR3: TGCAGCGTCGGGCTAGCGGCCTACGAGCAGTACTTC.

J is TRBJ1-2 and V is TRBV16; 7 bases are shared with TRBD1. The V segment lost 6 bases and the J segment 13 bases; nucleotides outside the gene matches: 26. Germline V gives CDR1 KGHSY, CDR2 FQNENV. This CDR3 is built from 17 residues. The CDR3 DNA reads as TGTGCCAGCAGTCGATTTCCGGGTAGACAGGGCCAGCCTGGAATCACCTTC. Amino acid sequence: CASSRFPGRQGQPGITF.

This clone was observed a single time. CDR3 protein: CASSFKGHPDQPQHF. The CDR3 nucleotides are TGTGCCAGTAGTTTCAAGGGGCACCCGGATCAGCCCCAGCATTTT. This chain uses TRBV19 with TRBJ1-5; possible D gene TRBD1, 5 bases. Trimming cost V 5 bases and J 5 bases, with 16 bases left between them. The CDR3 has 15 amino acids. Germline V gene sequence: CDR1 LNHDA, CDR2 SQIVND (reference sequence).

The chain joins TRBV9 to TRBJ2-3, with D perhaps TRBD2 (6 bases). This CDR3 has 16 amino acids. Germline V gene lookup returns CDR1 SGDLS and CDR2 YYNGEE. V gave up 4 bases and J gave up 2 bases, with 17 bases separating them. The CDR3, as DNA: TGTGCCAGCAGCACCCGGGACTGGGACGTCACAGATACGCAGTATTTT. Residues: CASSTRDWDVTDTQYF.

The V call is TRBV5-1, the J call TRBJ2-7; no firm D call. CDR1 is SGHRS, CDR2 YFSETQ, per germline. The CDR3 has 16 amino acids. Trimming cost V 0 bases and J 0 bases, with 13 bases left between them. In DNA, the CDR3 is TGCGCCAGCAGCTTGGAGTCGGGCGGTTACTCCTACGAGCAGTACTTC. Translating it yields CASSLESGGYSYEQYF.

The chain links TRBV28 to TRBJ2-7; D uncertain. Germline V gene data show CDR1 as MDHEN and CDR2 as SYDVKM. V lost 5 bases, J lost 0 bases, and 8 bases lay in between. The CDR3 has 13 amino acids. In DNA form, the CDR3 reads TGTGCCAGCAGTCCGGTCAGCTCCTACGAGCAGTACTTC. Protein product: CASSPVSSYEQYF.

V is TRBV25-1 and J is TRBJ2-7; the match to TRBD1 covers 9 bases. CDR1 and CDR2 (germline): MGHDK, SYGVNS. This CDR3 region has 15 residues. Unmatched junction bases numbered 9, after V lost 3 bases and J lost 6 bases. The CDR3 sequence: CASSEPDRGTGEQYF. In DNA, the CDR3 is TGTGCCAGCAGTGAGCCCGACAGGGGGACTGGCGAGCAGTACTTC.